The 32 T cell receptor beta chains in this list originate from one sample, sequenced in a study of control samples from healthy donors and cancer patients. Assay used: immunoSEQ multiplex PCR; TCRdb lists only in-frame clones, some missing. The table shows about 190,000 clones, with just under 95% occurring only once. The sequencing sample was made of blood. Receptors originate from a young man in good health.

The chain has TRBV7-2 and TRBJ2-1; 8 nucleotides agree with TRBD2. V dropped 5 bases and J dropped 2; count of bases not matched to a gene: 5. CDR1 is SGHTA, CDR2 FQGNSA, per germline. The CDR3 sequence is 15 residues long. The CDR3 protein is CASSPPGGPYNEQFF. Here the CDR3 DNA reads TGTGCCAGCAGCCCCCCGGGGGGGCCCTACAATGAGCAGTTCTTC.

The V and J genes are TRBV24-1 and TRBJ1-5; TRBD1 matches at 9 bases. Per germline, CDR1 KGHDR and CDR2 SFDVKD. After removal of 5 bases from V and 5 bases from J, the junction contained 6 bases not matched to a gene. The CDR3 is 15 amino acids. The CDR3 DNA reads as TGTGCCACCAGTGCGACAGGGGGGGATTATCAGCCCCAGCATTTT. Its translation is CATSATGGDYQPQHF.

V gene TRBV25-1 combines with J gene TRBJ1-2; a weak D match, TRBD1 (5 bases). CDR1 and CDR2 from the germline V gene are MGHDK and SYGVNS. The CDR3 covers 16 residues. V lost 4 bases, J lost 8 bases, and 23 bases lay in between. The DNA for the CDR3 is TGTGCCAGCAGTGCCAACCCCGGGGACGGGCCGGGCGGCTACACCTTC. Protein sequence: CASSANPGDGPGGYTF.

J is TRBJ2-2 and V is TRBV6-5; 7 nucleotides agree with TRBD1. From germline, CDR1 is MNHEY and CDR2 SVGAGI. This CDR3 has 14 amino acids. With 9 bases clipped from V and 4 bases from J, the junction kept 8 bases outside the gene matches. CDR3 nucleotide sequence: TGTGCCAGTCAACAGGGGTGGGGCACCGGGGAGCTGTTTTTT. It codes for CASQQGWGTGELFF.

The chain couples TRBV9 to TRBJ1-4; TRBD1 agrees at 9 bases. J gave up 7 bases and V 3 bases, and 10 bases lay outside the gene matches. The germline V gene has CDR1 SGDLS and CDR2 YYNGEE. The CDR3 consists of 16 residues. In DNA form, the CDR3 reads TGTGCCAGCAGCGGACGACCATCGGACAGGGGTGAAAAACTGTTTTTT. Its protein is CASSGRPSDRGEKLFF.

The chain is built from TRBV11-1 and TRBJ2-1; TRBD1 is a possible D gene (6 bases). Trimming left V 4 bases short and J 4 bases short, with 14 bases between. The germline gives CDR1 SGHAT, CDR2 FQDESV (reference sequence). This CDR3 is built from 15 residues. CDR3: CASSSRGVRYNEQFF. CDR3 DNA: TGTGCCAGCAGCTCCAGGGGCGTTCGGTACAATGAGCAGTTCTTC.

This rearrangement joins TRBV19 to TRBJ1-2; 8 bases map to TRBD1. V lost 4 bases and J lost 4; bases outside the gene matches: 8. Germline CDR1 and CDR2: LNHDA and SQIVND (reference sequence). This CDR3 comprises 15 residues. The DNA of the CDR3 is TGTGCCAGTAGTACCTCAGGGGGCTCTTCCTATGGCTACACCTTC. It translates to CASSTSGGSSYGYTF.

The chain combines TRBV28 with TRBJ1-5, with 8 nucleotides matching TRBD1. The CDR3 has 15 residues. Trimming cost V 11 bases and J 1 base; bases outside gene matches: 10. Germline V CDR1 and CDR2: MDHEN, SYDVKM. CDR3 DNA sequence: TGTGCCGGAGGTTATAGACAGGGGAGCAATCAGCCCCAGCATTTT. It is translated as CAGGYRQGSNQPQHF.

The chain combines TRBV7-6 with TRBJ2-1; D perhaps matches TRBD2 (7 bases). V lost 2 bases and J 7 bases, leaving 24 bases between the germline ends. Germline V lookup: CDR1 SGHVS, CDR2 FNYEAQ. This CDR3 contains 18 residues. The CDR3 DNA reads TGTGCCAGCAGCTTACCGGTACTAGTGGGGGGGCCGAGGAATGAGCAGTTCTTC. The encoded protein is CASSLPVLVGGPRNEQFF.

The chain recombines TRBV30 with TRBJ2-7, with 7 bases lining up with TRBD1. The CDR3 is 14 residues long. Germline CDR1 is GTSNPN and CDR2 is SVGIG (reference sequence). J gave up 0 bases and V 1 base, and 3 bases lay outside the gene matches. As DNA, the CDR3 is TGTGCCTGGAGTGCAGGGGGATACTCCTACGAGCAGTACTTC. Its protein product is CAWSAGGYSYEQYF.

The rearrangement joins TRBV7-3 to TRBJ2-1; perhaps TRBD1 as D (6 bases). This CDR3 is 17 amino acids long. V lost 2 bases and J 4 bases, leaving 18 bases between the germline ends. In germline, CDR1 is SGHTA, CDR2 FQGTGA. The CDR3 region is CASSLGSGQGSYNEQFF. In DNA, the CDR3 is TGTGCCAGCAGCTTAGGGTCCGGCCAGGGGAGTTACAATGAGCAGTTCTTC.

This sequence joins TRBV18 and TRBJ2-7; tentative D call: TRBD2 (6 bases). Germline V lookup: CDR1 KGHSH, CDR2 LQKENI. The CDR3 consists of 15 residues. The V end lost 3 bases, the J end lost 2 bases, and 14 bases lay between the germline ends. CDR3 DNA sequence: TGTGCCAGCTCACCCCCAGGAGGGTCTCCCTACGAGCAGTACTTC. Protein sequence: CASSPPGGSPYEQYF.

The chain links TRBV6-5 to TRBJ1-2; maybe TRBD1 (5 bases). V lost 7 bases and J lost 8, with 17 bases in between. CDR1 is MNHEY and CDR2 is SVGAGI in the germline V gene. The CDR3 spans 13 residues. The CDR3 nucleotides are TGTGCCAGCACCCCGAGTCGGGGCGAGGGCTACACCTTC. Encoded protein: CASTPSRGEGYTF.

This chain links TRBV5-5 with TRBJ2-5; TRBD2 might be the D (5 bases). Between the trimmed V and J ends, which lost 2 bases and 2 bases, there was a span of 10 bases. The CDR3 totals 14 residues. Germline lookup yields CDR1 SGHKS and CDR2 YYEKEE (reference sequence). CDR3 residues: CASSFLRGQETQYF. As DNA, the CDR3 is TGTGCCAGCAGCTTCCTCCGGGGTCAAGAGACCCAGTACTTC. Complete variable domain (other parts from reference TRBV5-5 and TRBJ2-5): DAGVTQSPTHLIKTRGQQVTLRCSPISGHKSVSWYQQVLGQGPQFIFQYYEKEERGRGNFPDRFSARQFPNYSSELNVNALLLGDSALYLCASSFLRGQETQYFGPGTRLLVL.

V gene TRBV6-5 combines with J gene TRBJ1-2, with D tentatively TRBD1 (5 bases). In germline, CDR1 is MNHEY, CDR2 SVGAGI. The CDR3 loop spans 14 amino acids. Deletions cut 7 bases from V and 3 bases from J, with 15 bases between. Here the CDR3 reads CASTPSGGDYGYTF. The CDR3 nucleotides read TGTGCCAGCACCCCTAGTGGGGGGGACTATGGCTACACCTTC.

The chain joins TRBV5-8 to TRBJ2-1; TRBD2 might be the D (7 bases). Germline loops: CDR1 SGHTS, CDR2 YDEGEE. The CDR3 spans 19 residues. Trimming left V 3 bases short and J 1 base short, with 23 bases between. The DNA of the CDR3 is TGTGCCAGCAGCTCCCCCCGGGGGGCCATCTTAATATCCTACAATGAGCAGTTCTTC. This translates into CASSSPRGAILISYNEQFF.

In its sample, this clone was seen a few times. The chain is built from TRBV19 and TRBJ1-5; TRBD1 agrees at 10 bases. Germline CDR1 and CDR2: LNHDA and SQIVND (reference sequence). The CDR3 is made up of 17 amino acids. V trimming: 2 bases; J trimming: 5 bases; junction bases outside the gene matches: 9. CDR3 protein: CASSIWEDRGPYQPQHF. CDR3 DNA: TGTGCCAGTAGTATATGGGAAGACAGGGGGCCGTATCAGCCCCAGCATTTT.

Concerning this clone: The sample has other DNA sequences that encode this CDR3 too. This sequence joins TRBV3-1 (or the pseudogene TRBV3-2) and TRBJ1-1; D unclear. The V gene's germline CDR1 is LGHDT and CDR2 YNNKEL (reference sequence). V was pared by 1 base and J by 6 bases, with 3 bases between. This CDR3 comprises 11 residues. CDR3 loop: CASSQGAEAFF. CDR3 nucleotides: TGTGCCAGCAGCCAAGGGGCTGAAGCTTTCTTT.

This clone was seen once. V is TRBV29-1 and J is TRBJ2-2; TRBD2 is a possible D gene (5 bases). The germline V gene has CDR1 SQVTM and CDR2 ANQGSEA. Trimming left V 5 bases short and J 0 bases short, with 10 bases between. The CDR3 consists of 14 residues. The CDR3 region is CSVTEVANTGELFF. In nucleotides, the CDR3 is TGCAGCGTTACGGAGGTTGCGAACACCGGGGAGCTGTTTTTT.

The chain combines TRBV10-2 with TRBJ2-1; D is unclear. The CDR3 covers 11 residues. The V end was cut by 6 bases, the J end by 5 bases, with 5 bases between. Germline V gene sequence: CDR1 WSHSY, CDR2 SAAADI. CDR3 DNA: TGCGCCAGCAGAGGTCACAATGAGCAGTTCTTC. Translating gives CASRGHNEQFF.

The chain couples TRBV19 to TRBJ1-1; D not resolved. This CDR3 region has 13 residues. The ends were cut back, 3 bases at V and 0 bases at J, with 5 bases in the middle. CDR1 and CDR2 (germline): LNHDA, SQIVND (reference sequence). In nucleotides, the CDR3 is TGTGCCAGTAGTATGGAGATGAACACTGAAGCTTTCTTT. This encodes CASSMEMNTEAFF.

The chain links TRBV5-5 to TRBJ1-1; TRBD1 might be the D (5 bases). This CDR3 comprises 18 residues. The V end lost 1 base, the J end lost 1 base, and 20 bases lay between the germline ends. CDR1 and CDR2 (germline): SGHKS, YYEKEE (reference sequence). CDR3 in amino acids: CASSLLWSQGPSNTEAFF. The CDR3 DNA is TGTGCCAGCAGCTTGTTATGGTCCCAGGGCCCCTCGAACACTGAAGCTTTCTTT.

This chain uses TRBV5-1 with TRBJ2-1; 12 bases match TRBD2. V gave up 3 bases and J gave up 5 bases; unmatched junction bases: 9. The CDR3 covers 17 residues. Germline V gene data show CDR1 as SGHRS and CDR2 as YFSETQ. The chain's CDR3 is CASSSIETSGGNNEQFF. The CDR3 DNA sequence: TGCGCCAGCAGCTCGATAGAGACTAGCGGGGGCAACAATGAGCAGTTCTTC.

V is TRBV5-6 and J is TRBJ1-2; tentative D call: TRBD1 (5 bases). V lost 6 bases and J 3 bases, leaving 12 bases between the germline ends. Germline CDR1 SGHDT, CDR2 YYEEEE. The CDR3 covers 13 residues. The CDR3 protein is CASTPGGYYGYTF. The CDR3 nucleotides read TGTGCCAGCACCCCTGGGGGTTACTATGGCTACACCTTC.

This CDR3 is CASSLPFRNQETQYF. The CDR3, as DNA: TGCGCCAGCAGCTTGCCCTTTCGGAACCAAGAGACCCAGTACTTC. The chain joins TRBV5-1 to TRBJ2-5; no definite D call. Looked up from germline, CDR1 is SGHRS and CDR2 is YFSETQ. Trimming removed 1 base from V and 0 bases from J, with 10 bases in between. The CDR3 totals 15 residues.

The rearrangement joins TRBV12-3 or TRBV12-4 to TRBJ1-2; D remains unclear. The germline V and J ends were trimmed by 8 bases and 12 bases, with 16 bases remaining between them. The CDR3 is made up of 11 amino acids. In DNA form, the CDR3 reads TGTGCCAGCCCCCCTGAAGCCATGAACACCTTC. Encoded protein: CASPPEAMNTF.

The gene calls are TRBV5-6 and TRBJ2-7; possibly TRBD1 for D (6 bases). Trimming stripped 4 bases from V and 3 bases from J, with 14 bases between. The CDR3 runs 14 residues. The germline CDR1 and CDR2 sequences are SGHDT and YYEEEE. This chain's CDR3 is CASSAPDSHYEQYF. CDR3 nucleotide sequence: TGTGCCAGCAGCGCCCCGGACAGTCACTACGAGCAGTACTTC. Drawing the rest from reference TRBV5-6 and TRBJ2-7, the complete variable domain is DAGVTQSPTHLIKTRGQQVTLRCSPKSGHDTVSWYQQALGQGPQFIFQYYEEEERQRGNFPDRFSGHQFPNYSSELNVNALLLGDSALYLCASSAPDSHYEQYFGPGTRLTVT.

The chain has TRBV6-5 and TRBJ2-3, with 7 bases aligning to TRBD2. The CDR3 runs 15 residues. Germline V gives CDR1 MNHEY, CDR2 SVGAGI. Trimming took 7 bases from V and 2 from J; bases not matched to a gene: 9. The CDR3 sequence is CASTYSGGPTDTQYF. CDR3 in DNA: TGTGCCAGCACTTATTCGGGGGGACCCACAGATACGCAGTATTTT.

The rearrangement links TRBV28 to TRBJ2-3; possible D gene TRBD2, 6 bases. This CDR3 has 17 residues. V was clipped by 5 bases and J by 0 bases, with 18 bases between them. Germline V CDR1 and CDR2: MDHEN, SYDVKM. This CDR3 reads CASSTSGSGLSTDTQYF. The CDR3 DNA follows: TGTGCCAGCAGTACCTCGGGTAGCGGACTTAGCACAGATACGCAGTATTTT. Complete variable domain (other parts from reference TRBV28 and TRBJ2-3): DVKVTQSSRYLVKRTGEKVFLECVQDMDHENMFWYRQDPGLGLRLIYFSYDVKMKEKGDIPEGYSVSREKKERFSLILESASTNQTSMYLCASSTSGSGLSTDTQYFGPGTRLTVL.

The chain couples TRBV5-1 to TRBJ2-1, with TRBD1 matching over 8 bases. From germline, CDR1 is SGHRS and CDR2 YFSETQ. V lost 2 bases and J lost 8; bases outside the gene matches: 6. This CDR3 region has 14 residues. DNA for the CDR3: TGCGCCAGCAGCTTAGGGACAGGTCTAGATGAGCAGTTCTTC. Translated: CASSLGTGLDEQFF.

J is TRBJ2-7 and V is TRBV3-1 (or the pseudogene TRBV3-2), with D perhaps matching TRBD2 (5 bases). This CDR3 has 12 amino acids. Germline CDR1 LGHDT, CDR2 YNNKEL (reference sequence). The V end was cut by 1 base, the J end by 6 bases, with 7 bases between. CDR3 protein: CASSQAEGEQYF. CDR3 nucleotides: TGTGCCAGCAGCCAAGCTGAGGGCGAGCAGTACTTC.

The CDR3: CASSPYHAADTQYF. Here the CDR3 DNA reads TGTGCCAGCAGTCCCTACCACGCGGCAGATACGCAGTATTTT. The J gene is TRBJ2-3, the V gene TRBV28; no firm D call. V was pared by 5 bases and J by 4 bases, with 13 bases between. The CDR3 totals 14 residues. The germline V gene encodes CDR1 MDHEN and CDR2 SYDVKM.